The rows below give T cell receptor beta chains drawn from one sample of a study of T cell repertoires in ileal Crohn's disease. Assay used: immunoSEQ multiplex PCR; TCRdb lists only in-frame clones, some missing. This sample yields roughly 15,000 clones, of which roughly three quarters are seen a single time; roughly 4% belongs to the top ten. The sample consisted of ileal tissue. The receptors come from an adult with Crohn's disease. CDR3s include the opening cysteine and the closing phenylalanine or tryptophan. A D gene is named only where the DNA matches it firmly. Some rows mark clone size as missing; the rest say once, few, many or name a class of expanded clone.

d_gene	j_gene	v_gene	abundance	CDR3nt	CDR3aa
-	TRBJ1-1	TRBV25-1	once	TGTGCCAGCAGTGAAAAACAGGGAAAAACTGAAGCTTTCTTT	CASSEKQGKTEAFF
-	TRBJ2-6	TRBV23-1	-	TGCGCCAGCAGTCACCCCCCGCCAGGGGCTCTCTCTGGGGCCAACGTCCTGACTTTC	CASSHPPPGALSGANVLTF
-	TRBJ1-5	TRBV23-1	-	TGCGCCAGCAGTCATGCCCAGCCCCAGCATTTT	CASSHAQPQHF
-	TRBJ2-5	TRBV11-2	-	TGTGCCAGCAGCTTAGGGGGTATTCGGGCCCAGTACTTC	CASSLGGIRAQYF
TRBD2	TRBJ2-3	TRBV7-9	few	TGTGCCAGCAGCTTGAGTCCCCGGACTAGCGATCCAGATACGCAGTATTTT	CASSLSPRTSDPDTQYF
TRBD2	TRBJ2-3	TRBV5-1	-	TGCGCCAGCAGGATAGCGGGGGAACGCACAGATACGCAGTATTTT	CASRIAGERTDTQYF
-	TRBJ2-1	TRBV4-2	-	TGTGCCAGCAGCCAAGATCCGGGGTCCCCTGGAAATGAGCAGTTCTTC	CASSQDPGSPGNEQFF
TRBD1	TRBJ2-1	TRBV7-6	-	TGTGCCAGCAGCTTAGCACAGGGGGCCCACAATGAGCAGTTCTTC	CASSLAQGAHNEQFF
-	TRBJ1-4	TRBV28	few	TGTGCCAGCAGTTCCCCACAGGGAACTAATGAAAAACTGTTTTTT	CASSSPQGTNEKLFF
-	TRBJ2-3	TRBV25-1	-	TGTGCCAGCAGTGGGACAGATGTTTGGGCAGATACGCAGTATTTT	CASSGTDVWADTQYF
-	TRBJ1-1	TRBV6-6	-	TGTGCCAGCAGTTACTTAGGACACCGTACCGAACCTTTCTTT	CASSYLGHRTEPFF
TRBD2	TRBJ2-5	TRBV5-6	-	TGTGCCAGCAGCTTGAGAGCGGGAGTTGCAGAGACCCAGTACTTC	CASSLRAGVAETQYF
TRBD1	TRBJ1-1	TRBV18	-	TGTGCCAGCTCCCCAGGGGGTACGGGGACTGAAGCTTTCTTT	CASSPGGTGTEAFF
-	TRBJ1-4	TRBV5-1	-	TGCGCCAGCAGCCTGAGGGGCAGTTCTGCAACTAATGAAAAACTGTTTTTT	CASSLRGSSATNEKLFF
-	TRBJ2-5	TRBV29-1	-	TGCAGCGTGAGCAGGGGCCAAGAGACCCAGTACTTC	CSVSRGQETQYF
TRBD1	TRBJ2-7	TRBV29-1	-	TGCAGCGTTGAAGGACAGGGTGGCTACGAGCAGTACTTC	CSVEGQGGYEQYF
-	TRBJ1-5	TRBV4-1	-	TGCGCCAGCAGCCCTAACCCCAGGGGATCAAATCAGCCCCAGCATTTT	CASSPNPRGSNQPQHF
TRBD1	TRBJ1-1	TRBV6-5	-	TGTGCCAGCGCGGGACAGGCGCACACTGAAGCTTTCTTT	CASAGQAHTEAFF
TRBD1	TRBJ2-7	TRBV6-5	-	TGTGCCAGCAGTTACTCGTGGACAGGGGATACCTACGAGCAGTACTTC	CASSYSWTGDTYEQYF
-	TRBJ1-2	TRBV7-2	-	TGTGCCAGCCATTTAGGCGGGGGGGACTATGGCTACACCTTC	CASHLGGGDYGYTF
-	TRBJ1-1	TRBV14	few	TGTGCCAGCAGCCAGGGGCTCGCCACTGAAGCTTTCTTT	CASSQGLATEAFF
-	TRBJ2-2	TRBV7-9	-	TGTGCCAGTTGGGGCCAGTCGGGCACCGGGGAGCTGTTTTTT	CASWGQSGTGELFF
TRBD1	TRBJ1-5	TRBV29-1	-	TGCAGCGTTCGGTTAGGACAGGGTAACAATCAGCCCCAGCATTTT	CSVRLGQGNNQPQHF
-	TRBJ1-2	TRBV7-9	once	TGTGCCAGCAGCTTAGATCAGGCAGCCTATGGCTACACCTTC	CASSLDQAAYGYTF
-	TRBJ2-7	TRBV5-8	-	TGTGCCAGCAGCCCGACAGGATTCTACGAGCAGTACTTC	CASSPTGFYEQYF
-	TRBJ1-5	TRBV19	-	TGTGCCAGTAGTGGGGAGGGCCCTATCTATAGCAATCAGCCCCAGCATTTT	CASSGEGPIYSNQPQHF
TRBD1	TRBJ2-2	TRBV6-4	-	TGTGCCAGCAGTCCTAGGACAGGGGGCACCGGGGAGCTGTTTTTT	CASSPRTGGTGELFF
TRBD2	TRBJ2-7	TRBV7-9	-	TGTGCCAGCAGCTTAGTCCCTGGGGAGGGCCCTGGATACGAGCAGTACTTC	CASSLVPGEGPGYEQYF
-	TRBJ1-1	TRBV28	once	TGTGCCAGCAGTTTAGCGGGGAGAAAGGACACTGAAGCTTTCTTT	CASSLAGRKDTEAFF
-	TRBJ1-1	TRBV5-1	-	TGCGCCAGCAGCGCTGTTGGGTGGGGGGACACTGAAGCTTTCTTT	CASSAVGWGDTEAFF
-	TRBJ1-2	TRBV28	few	TGTGCCAGCAGTTTAGGGGTTTCCAACTATGGCTACACCTTC	CASSLGVSNYGYTF
-	TRBJ1-3	TRBV4-1	-	TGCGCCAGCAGCCAAGTCCGACCCAGCTCTGGAAACACCATATATTTT	CASSQVRPSSGNTIYF
TRBD2	TRBJ2-2	TRBV29-1	few	TGCAGCGCCCTCCGGGGGGGTACGAACACCGGGGAGCTGTTTTTT	CSALRGGTNTGELFF
-	TRBJ1-4	TRBV28	few	TGTGCCAGCAGTAGACAGCTTAATGAAAAACTGTTTTTT	CASSRQLNEKLFF
-	TRBJ2-5	TRBV5-4	-	TGTGCCAGCGGCCAGGGCCAAGAGACCCAGTACTTC	CASGQGQETQYF
-	TRBJ2-3	TRBV6-1	medium-sized	TGTGCCAGCAGGGGCCCGGTAGCTAGCACAGATACGCAGTATTTT	CASRGPVASTDTQYF
TRBD2	TRBJ2-2	TRBV28	-	TGTGCCAGCAGGGAGTCTAGCGGGAGGGCCCGGGAGCTGTTTTTT	CASRESSGRARELFF
-	TRBJ2-5	TRBV5-1	-	TGCGCCAGCAGCTTGGGGTCAGGCAACCAAGAGACCCAGTACTTC	CASSLGSGNQETQYF
-	TRBJ1-1	TRBV15	-	TGTGCCACCACCGATGGACAGAAAAACACTGAAGCTTTCTTT	CATTDGQKNTEAFF
TRBD1	TRBJ2-7	TRBV11-2	-	TGTGCCAGCAGCCCGAACAGGGGAGAGCAGTACTTC	CASSPNRGEQYF
TRBD2	TRBJ2-1	TRBV5-1	-	TGCGCCAGCAGCCTGGGACTAGCGGGAGGCCACAATGAGCAGTTCTTC	CASSLGLAGGHNEQFF